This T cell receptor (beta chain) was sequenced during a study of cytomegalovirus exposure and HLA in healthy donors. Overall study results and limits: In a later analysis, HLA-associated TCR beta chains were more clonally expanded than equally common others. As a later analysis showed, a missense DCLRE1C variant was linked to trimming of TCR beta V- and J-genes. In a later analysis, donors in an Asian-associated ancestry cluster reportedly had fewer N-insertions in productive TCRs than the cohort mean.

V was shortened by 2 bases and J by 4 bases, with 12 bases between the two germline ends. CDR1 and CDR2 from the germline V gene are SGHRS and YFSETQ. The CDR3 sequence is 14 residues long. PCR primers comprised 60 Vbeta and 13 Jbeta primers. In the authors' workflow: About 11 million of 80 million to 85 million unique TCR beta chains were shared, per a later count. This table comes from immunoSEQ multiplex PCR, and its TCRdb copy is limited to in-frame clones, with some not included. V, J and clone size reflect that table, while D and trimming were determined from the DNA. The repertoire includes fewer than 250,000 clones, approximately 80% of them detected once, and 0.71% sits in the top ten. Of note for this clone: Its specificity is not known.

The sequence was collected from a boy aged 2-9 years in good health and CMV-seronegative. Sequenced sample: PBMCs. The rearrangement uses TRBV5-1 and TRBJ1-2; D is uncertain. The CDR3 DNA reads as TGCGCCAGCAGCTTTGGGGAGGACCTCTATGGCTACACCTTC. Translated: CASSFGEDLYGYTF.